This T cell receptor (beta chain) was retrieved from a study of OX40 agonist ivuxolimab in advanced cancers. Study context: It was ivuxolimab, an agonistic anti-OX40 (CD134) antibody, that patients were treated with. The patients received ivuxolimab by intravenous route every 2 weeks at 0.01 to 10 mg/kg. Averaging roughly 60 years in age, with a range of roughly 23 to 80, the cohort was about 86% male.

TCRdb keeps only in-frame clones here, not all; method: immunoSEQ multiplex PCR. Here the sample spans 60,000 to 70,000 clones, more than 75% being singletons. V shed 11 bases and J shed 1 base, with 18 bases lying between them. The CDR3 has 15 amino acids. Germline values: CDR1 MDHEN, CDR2 SYDVKM. The clonotype comes from an adult with an advanced solid tumor such as melanoma, head and neck, liver or kidney cancer. This chain links TRBV28 with TRBJ2-1; weak D call: TRBD2 (6 bases). Sequences were derived from CD4+ or CD8+ T cells sorted from blood, sampled in a trial of the OX40 agonist ivuxolimab. CDR3 protein: CAASEGGASYNEQFF. The CDR3 DNA follows: TGTGCCGCTTCAGAGGGCGGGGCTTCCTACAATGAGCAGTTCTTC. The full variable domain, completed using reference TRBV28 and TRBJ2-1, is DVKVTQSSRYLVKRTGEKVFLECVQDMDHENMFWYRQDPGLGLRLIYFSYDVKMKEKGDIPEGYSVSREKKERFSLILESASTNQTSMYLCAASEGGASYNEQFFGPGTRLTVL.